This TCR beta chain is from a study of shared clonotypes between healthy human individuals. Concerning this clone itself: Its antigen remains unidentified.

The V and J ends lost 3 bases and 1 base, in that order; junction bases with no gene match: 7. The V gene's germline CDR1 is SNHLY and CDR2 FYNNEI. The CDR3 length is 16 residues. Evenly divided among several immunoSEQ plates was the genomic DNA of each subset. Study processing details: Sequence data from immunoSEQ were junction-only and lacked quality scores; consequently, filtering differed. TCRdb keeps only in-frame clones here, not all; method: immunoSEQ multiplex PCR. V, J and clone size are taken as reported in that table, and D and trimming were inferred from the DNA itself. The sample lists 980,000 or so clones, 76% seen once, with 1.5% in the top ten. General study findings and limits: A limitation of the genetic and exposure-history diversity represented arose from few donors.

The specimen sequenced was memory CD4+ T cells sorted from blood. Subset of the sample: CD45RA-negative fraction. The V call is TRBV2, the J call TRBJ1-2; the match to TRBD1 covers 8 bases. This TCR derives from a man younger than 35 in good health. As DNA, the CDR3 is TGTGCCAGCAGTGATTGGACAGGGAGAGTTAACTATGGCTACACCTTC. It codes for CASSDWTGRVNYGYTF.